This T cell receptor beta chain was found in a study of blood T cell repertoires in COVID-19. Across the study: Material from acute and convalescent COVID-19 was sourced from the United States, Italy and Spain. PBMCs, B-cell-depleted T cells, or T cells provided the cDNA or gDNA that made up the material.

The CDR3 is made up of 13 amino acids. Trimming cost V 9 bases and J 7 bases; bases outside gene matches: 11. Produced via immunoSEQ multiplex PCR; TCRdb's table is partial and in-frame only. The sample lists approximately 200,000 clones, 85% to 90% occurring once. The receptor comes from an older woman with acute or convalescent COVID-19. The sequencing sample was made of peripheral blood. The rearrangement joins TRBV12-3 or TRBV12-4 to TRBJ1-2; 7 bases match TRBD1. CDR3 coding DNA: TGTGCCAGTGGATACAGGGGAGCATCTGGCTACACCTTC. Its protein is CASGYRGASGYTF.